This is a list of T cell receptor beta chains from one sample in a study of shared clonotypes between healthy human individuals. The repertoire was sequenced with immunoSEQ multiplex PCR; TCRdb's copy has only in-frame clones and lacks some. Here the sample spans under 2.5 million clones, around 90% being singletons. Material: naive CD4+ T cells from PBMCs. The source of these receptors is a man in his late teens or twenties in good health. Some clones in this sample may be carry-over from other donors' samples. Each CDR3 is given with its conserved first and last residue. Fields, in order: V gene, clone size, D gene, J gene, CDR3 protein, CDR3 DNA. The D gene is left open where the match is weak. Where a row states a size, it is once, few, many or the class of an expanded clone; other rows omit it.

v_call: TRBV7-8
clone_size: -
d_call: TRBD1
j_call: TRBJ1-5
cdr3_aa: CASSFQTGGNQPQHF
cdr3_nt: TGTGCCAGCAGCTTTCAGACAGGGGGCAATCAGCCCCAGCATTTT

v_call: TRBV28
clone_size: -
d_call: TRBD1
j_call: TRBJ2-5
cdr3_aa: CASSPDRGQGETQYF
cdr3_nt: TGTGCCAGCAGTCCGGACAGGGGGCAGGGAGAGACCCAGTACTTC

v_call: TRBV27
clone_size: -
d_call: -
j_call: TRBJ1-1
cdr3_aa: CASRSTDRNTEAFF
cdr3_nt: TGTGCCAGCAGGTCTACCGACAGGAACACTGAAGCTTTCTTT

v_call: TRBV11-3
clone_size: -
d_call: -
j_call: TRBJ2-3
cdr3_aa: CASSLEGGQGDTQYF
cdr3_nt: TGTGCCAGCAGCTTAGAAGGAGGCCAAGGAGATACGCAGTATTTT

v_call: TRBV11-2
clone_size: -
d_call: TRBD2
j_call: TRBJ2-7
cdr3_aa: CASSLMASGRPYEQYF
cdr3_nt: TGTGCCAGCAGCTTAATGGCTAGCGGGAGACCCTACGAGCAGTACTTC

v_call: TRBV27
clone_size: -
d_call: -
j_call: TRBJ2-6
cdr3_aa: CASSLYRGTGANVLTF
cdr3_nt: TGTGCCAGCAGTTTGTACCGGGGGACTGGGGCCAACGTCCTGACTTTC

v_call: TRBV19
clone_size: few
d_call: -
j_call: TRBJ2-7
cdr3_aa: CASSPGSYEQYF
cdr3_nt: TGTGCCAGTAGTCCAGGCTCCTACGAGCAGTACTTC

v_call: TRBV4-1
clone_size: once
d_call: -
j_call: TRBJ2-1
cdr3_aa: CASSQDMGSPPTLSYNEQFF
cdr3_nt: TGCGCCAGCAGCCAAGATATGGGGAGCCCTCCTACCCTATCCTACAATGAGCAGTTCTTC

v_call: TRBV7-8
clone_size: -
d_call: -
j_call: TRBJ2-3
cdr3_aa: CASNLSPTLTTDTQYF
cdr3_nt: TGTGCCAGCAACCTATCACCTACTCTTACCACAGATACGCAGTATTTT

v_call: TRBV18
clone_size: few
d_call: -
j_call: TRBJ1-1
cdr3_aa: CASSPPGNTEAFF
cdr3_nt: TGTGCCAGCTCACCACCCGGGAACACTGAAGCTTTCTTT

v_call: TRBV6-5
clone_size: -
d_call: TRBD1
j_call: TRBJ2-7
cdr3_aa: CASSPIGQGTEQYF
cdr3_nt: TGTGCCAGCAGCCCAATAGGACAGGGGACCGAGCAGTACTTC

v_call: TRBV19
clone_size: -
d_call: TRBD1
j_call: TRBJ1-1
cdr3_aa: CASSAPRTGINTEAFF
cdr3_nt: TGTGCCAGTAGTGCTCCTCGGACAGGTATTAACACTGAAGCTTTCTTT

v_call: TRBV28
clone_size: -
d_call: -
j_call: TRBJ1-3
cdr3_aa: CASSSGTLVDTIYF
cdr3_nt: TGTGCCAGCAGTTCCGGGACTCTGGTAGACACCATATATTTT

v_call: TRBV27
clone_size: -
d_call: -
j_call: TRBJ1-2
cdr3_aa: CASSLWGHSAGYTF
cdr3_nt: TGTGCCAGCAGTTTATGGGGACACAGTGCCGGCTACACCTTC

v_call: TRBV10-1
clone_size: -
d_call: -
j_call: TRBJ2-3
cdr3_aa: CASSESGQPTDTQYF
cdr3_nt: TGCGCCAGCAGTGAGTCGGGGCAGCCAACAGATACGCAGTATTTT

v_call: TRBV4-3
clone_size: -
d_call: -
j_call: TRBJ2-1
cdr3_aa: CASSQDPSYNEQFF
cdr3_nt: TGCGCCAGCAGCCAAGATCCCTCCTACAATGAGCAGTTCTTC

v_call: TRBV18
clone_size: once
d_call: -
j_call: TRBJ2-1
cdr3_aa: CASSPQARDNEQFF
cdr3_nt: TGTGCCAGCTCACCACAAGCTAGGGACAATGAGCAGTTCTTC

v_call: TRBV28
clone_size: -
d_call: -
j_call: TRBJ2-7
cdr3_aa: CASGSLSLYEQYF
cdr3_nt: TGTGCCAGCGGTAGTCTGTCACTCTACGAGCAGTACTTC

v_call: TRBV18
clone_size: -
d_call: -
j_call: TRBJ2-7
cdr3_aa: CASSQSPGQRNYEQYF
cdr3_nt: TGTGCCAGCTCACAGTCACCGGGACAAAGAAACTACGAGCAGTACTTC

v_call: TRBV14
clone_size: -
d_call: TRBD1
j_call: TRBJ2-7
cdr3_aa: CASSRGPTYEQYF
cdr3_nt: TGTGCCAGCAGCAGGGGGCCGACCTACGAGCAGTACTTC

v_call: TRBV11-3
clone_size: once
d_call: -
j_call: TRBJ2-2
cdr3_aa: CASSFSSGGGDTGELFF
cdr3_nt: TGTGCCAGCAGCTTCAGCAGCGGAGGCGGGGACACCGGGGAGCTGTTTTTT

v_call: TRBV12-5
clone_size: -
d_call: -
j_call: TRBJ2-1
cdr3_aa: CASGRAVAGSSYNEQFF
cdr3_nt: TGTGCTAGTGGACGCGCCGTGGCGGGGAGCTCCTACAATGAGCAGTTCTTC

v_call: TRBV7-2
clone_size: -
d_call: TRBD2
j_call: TRBJ2-5
cdr3_aa: CASSFGSGKETQYF
cdr3_nt: TGTGCCAGCAGCTTTGGTAGCGGGAAAGAGACCCAGTACTTC

v_call: TRBV5-1
clone_size: once
d_call: -
j_call: TRBJ2-1
cdr3_aa: CASNYLGGEQFF
cdr3_nt: TGCGCCAGCAACTATCTGGGCGGGGAGCAGTTCTTC

v_call: TRBV7-9
clone_size: -
d_call: -
j_call: TRBJ2-7
cdr3_aa: CASSSAPGLISYEQYF
cdr3_nt: TGTGCCAGCAGCTCCGCCCCCGGACTTATCTCCTACGAGCAGTACTTC

v_call: TRBV5-4
clone_size: -
d_call: TRBD2
j_call: TRBJ2-7
cdr3_aa: CASSVGVAGVYEQYF
cdr3_nt: TGTGCCAGCAGCGTGGGGGTAGCGGGAGTCTACGAGCAGTACTTC

v_call: TRBV7-3
clone_size: -
d_call: -
j_call: TRBJ2-3
cdr3_aa: CASSLSSSPTDTQYF
cdr3_nt: TGTGCCAGCAGCTTATCGTCTAGCCCCACAGATACGCAGTATTTT

v_call: TRBV18
clone_size: -
d_call: -
j_call: TRBJ1-2
cdr3_aa: CASSPPDPSREIYGYTF
cdr3_nt: TGTGCCAGCTCACCACCTGACCCATCCAGGGAAATCTATGGCTACACCTTC

v_call: TRBV7-9
clone_size: few
d_call: -
j_call: TRBJ1-1
cdr3_aa: CASSLAQSTEAFF
cdr3_nt: TGTGCCAGCAGCTTAGCGCAGAGCACTGAAGCTTTCTTT

v_call: TRBV5-4
clone_size: -
d_call: -
j_call: TRBJ2-7
cdr3_aa: CASSLEVVGTGREQYF
cdr3_nt: TGTGCCAGCAGCTTGGAGGTTGTGGGGACTGGTCGGGAGCAGTACTTC

v_call: TRBV7-2
clone_size: -
d_call: -
j_call: TRBJ2-3
cdr3_aa: CASSLGTYTDTQYF
cdr3_nt: TGTGCCAGCAGCTTGGGGACGTACACAGATACGCAGTATTTT

v_call: TRBV19
clone_size: once
d_call: TRBD2
j_call: TRBJ2-1
cdr3_aa: CASSWTSGRYNEQFF
cdr3_nt: TGTGCCAGTAGTTGGACTAGCGGGAGGTACAATGAGCAGTTCTTC

v_call: TRBV30
clone_size: -
d_call: -
j_call: TRBJ2-7
cdr3_aa: CATRAVSSSYEQYF
cdr3_nt: TGTGCCACGAGAGCCGTCTCAAGCTCCTACGAGCAGTACTTC

v_call: TRBV5-6
clone_size: -
d_call: TRBD1
j_call: TRBJ1-2
cdr3_aa: CASTWDRPNYGYTF
cdr3_nt: TGTGCCAGCACCTGGGACAGACCTAACTATGGCTACACCTTC

v_call: TRBV19
clone_size: -
d_call: TRBD2
j_call: TRBJ2-7
cdr3_aa: CASSSWGGKARGSYEQYF
cdr3_nt: TGTGCCAGTAGTTCGTGGGGGGGAAAGGCCCGCGGCTCCTACGAGCAGTACTTC

v_call: TRBV6-6
clone_size: -
d_call: TRBD1
j_call: TRBJ2-1
cdr3_aa: CASSTPGTGSEQFF
cdr3_nt: TGTGCCAGCAGTACCCCCGGGACAGGGTCTGAGCAGTTCTTC

v_call: TRBV9
clone_size: once
d_call: -
j_call: TRBJ1-2
cdr3_aa: CASSPSRAFYGYTF
cdr3_nt: TGTGCCAGCAGCCCCAGTCGGGCTTTCTATGGCTACACCTTC

v_call: TRBV4-1
clone_size: once
d_call: -
j_call: TRBJ2-1
cdr3_aa: CASSPPWGEQFF
cdr3_nt: TGCGCCAGCAGCCCCCCTTGGGGTGAGCAGTTCTTC

v_call: TRBV5-4
clone_size: -
d_call: -
j_call: TRBJ2-2
cdr3_aa: CASSLAPGDTGELFF
cdr3_nt: TGTGCCAGCAGCTTGGCTCCAGGGGACACCGGGGAGCTGTTTTTT

v_call: TRBV7-3
clone_size: once
d_call: -
j_call: TRBJ2-1
cdr3_aa: CASSLTFGDEQFF
cdr3_nt: TGTGCCAGCAGCTTAACGTTCGGGGATGAGCAGTTCTTC

v_call: TRBV5-1
clone_size: -
d_call: TRBD2
j_call: TRBJ2-3
cdr3_aa: CASSGGLAGMGDTQYF
cdr3_nt: TGCGCCAGCAGCGGCGGACTAGCGGGCATGGGTGATACGCAGTATTTT

v_call: TRBV30
clone_size: -
d_call: TRBD2
j_call: TRBJ2-4
cdr3_aa: CAWKEAGQEWAKNIQYF
cdr3_nt: TGTGCCTGGAAGGAAGCGGGGCAGGAGTGGGCCAAAAACATTCAGTACTTC

v_call: TRBV7-3
clone_size: -
d_call: -
j_call: TRBJ2-7
cdr3_aa: CASSLRGGPTYEQYF
cdr3_nt: TGTGCCAGCAGCTTGAGGGGCGGACCTACCTACGAGCAGTACTTC

v_call: TRBV6-5
clone_size: -
d_call: TRBD1
j_call: TRBJ1-2
cdr3_aa: CASSYADRGGGYTF
cdr3_nt: TGTGCCAGCAGTTACGCCGACAGGGGAGGCGGCTACACCTTC

v_call: TRBV5-1
clone_size: -
d_call: TRBD2
j_call: TRBJ2-3
cdr3_aa: CASSLASGRAGTDTQYF
cdr3_nt: TGCGCCAGCAGCTTGGCGAGCGGGAGGGCCGGGACAGATACGCAGTATTTT

v_call: TRBV7-2
clone_size: once
d_call: -
j_call: TRBJ1-3
cdr3_aa: CASSLGRAGAFFSGNTIYF
cdr3_nt: TGTGCCAGCAGCTTGGGCCGGGCAGGGGCCTTCTTCTCTGGAAACACCATATATTTT